This TCR beta chain was observed in a study of T cell repertoires in cytomegalovirus infection. Study conclusions and caveats: The ex vivo response was dominated by HLA-C-restricted CMV-specific TCR beta clonotypes.

Concerning this clonotype: Its antigen is currently unknown.

Each CDR3 protein is one row after TCRdb ran MiXCR on the reads. The data contain fewer than 1,000,000 distinct CDR3 sequences, about a third of them singletons. After removal of 1 base from V and 2 bases from J, the junction contained 3 bases not matched to a gene. The CDR3 length is 16 residues. The germline gives CDR1 MGHRA, CDR2 YSYEKL. The chain combines TRBV4-1 with TRBJ2-3; 10 nucleotides align to TRBD2. Sequencing was performed on cultured CD8+ T cells from PBMCs, taken from culture after CMV antigen stimulation. This clonotype was sampled from a human donor in good health (CMV status not recorded). Some clones in this sample may be carry-over from other donors' samples. The CDR3, as DNA: TGCGCCAGCAGCCAAGTCACTAGCGGGGCCACAGATACGCAGTATTTT. This sequence encodes CASSQVTSGATDTQYF.